These 7 T cell receptor beta chains originate from one sample sequenced in a study of regulatory T cells in long-lasting Graves disease. Noted time point: newly diagnosed GD, antithyroid drugs for less than 3 months. Preparation of the TCR library used RNA extracted from PBMCs. Sequencing libraries for TCR beta were prepared with iRepertoire HTBI primers and Arm-PCR of CDR3 regions. MiXCR was run by TCRdb on the multiplex PCR reads, yielding one entry per CDR3 protein. The sample yields 400,000 to 550,000 distinct CDR3 sequences, about 15% seen once. These data were also reused for a study on T cells in Graves' hyperthyroidism and ophthalmopathy.

The specimen comprised peripheral blood mononuclear cells (PBMCs), sampled at new diagnosis, from a patient treated with antithyroid drugs. The receptors here all came from a woman under 40 with Graves disease.

This clonotype was recorded at least ten times. The V and J genes are TRBV7-3 and TRBJ1-1, with a weak D call TRBD1 (5 bases). V dropped 5 bases and J dropped 11 bases, with 18 bases sitting between them. The germline CDR1 and CDR2 sequences are SGHTA and FQGTGA. This CDR3 is built from 13 residues. CDR3 residues: CASSADTFQGAFF. CDR3 nucleotide sequence: TGTGCCAGCAGCGCCGACACCTTCCAGGGTGCTTTCTTT.

This chain uses TRBV20-1 with TRBJ2-5; D gene ambiguous. Trimming took 7 bases from V and 4 from J, leaving 7 bases between them. Per germline, CDR1 DFQATT and CDR2 SNEGSKA (reference sequence). The CDR3 has 10 residues. In DNA, the CDR3 is TGCAGTGTTCTCCGAGAGACCCAGTACTTC. This sequence encodes CSVLRETQYF.

This clonotype appeared many times. The V gene is TRBV7-3, the J gene TRBJ2-3, with unresolved D. The length of the CDR3 is 13 residues. Trimming stripped 3 bases from V and 2 bases from J, with 6 bases between. Germline CDR1 SGHTA, CDR2 FQGTGA. CDR3 residues: CASSLNPTDTQYF. Written as DNA, the CDR3 is TGTGCCAGCAGCTTGAATCCCACAGATACGCAGTATTTT.

This sequence joins TRBV4-1 and TRBJ2-7; 7 bases agree with TRBD1. CDR1 is MGHRA and CDR2 is YSYEKL in the germline V gene. The CDR3 consists of 16 residues. Unmatched junction bases numbered 8, after V lost 0 bases and J lost 3 bases. CDR3 residues: CASSQDRGQGVYEQYF. The CDR3 DNA follows: TGCGCCAGCAGCCAAGATCGAGGTCAGGGGGTCTACGAGCAGTACTTC.

This clonotype was found many times. The V gene is TRBV29-1, the J gene TRBJ1-2; TRBD1 aligns across 7 bases. The CDR3 length is 15 residues. The V segment lost 3 bases and the J segment 4 bases; nucleotides outside the gene matches: 11. The V gene's germline CDR1 is SQVTM and CDR2 ANQGSEA. CDR3 region: CSVEGYRQGGYGYTF. Here the CDR3 DNA reads TGCAGCGTTGAGGGATACAGACAGGGTGGCTATGGCTACACCTTC.

This clonotype occurred a few times. The rearrangement uses TRBV13 and TRBJ2-1, with TRBD2 identical over 8 bases. CDR1 and CDR2 (germline): PRHDT, FYEKMQ (reference sequence). After removal of 2 bases from V and 8 bases from J, the junction contained 11 bases not matched to a gene. CDR3 size: 16 residues. The CDR3 here is CASSLSLGTSTDEQFF. The CDR3 region has the DNA TGTGCCAGCAGCTTATCTCTGGGGACTAGTACCGATGAGCAGTTCTTC.

The V gene is TRBV7-2, the J gene TRBJ1-2, with no clear D. The CDR3 spans 14 residues. The germline gives CDR1 SGHTA, CDR2 FQGNSA. The V end lost 3 bases, the J end lost 1 base, and 9 bases lay between the germline ends. The CDR3 protein is CASSFSGVNYGYTF. The CDR3 DNA sequence: TGTGCCAGCAGCTTTTCCGGTGTTAACTATGGCTACACCTTC. Together with reference TRBV7-2 and TRBJ1-2, the CDR3 gives the full variable domain: GAGVSQSPSNKVTEKGKDVELRCDPISGHTALYWYRQSLGQGLEFLIYFQGNSAPDKSGLPSDRFSAERTGGSVSTLTIQRTQQEDSAVYLCASSFSGVNYGYTFGSGTRLTVV.